These T cell receptor beta chains were read from a single sample in a study of T cell responses to AZD1222 COVID-19 vaccine. Produced via immunoSEQ multiplex PCR; TCRdb's table is partial and in-frame only. The sample yields 100,000 or so clones, roughly 89% seen once. The sequencing here drew on peripheral blood, taken 28 days after the second AZD1222 dose. All receptors derive from an adult who received the AZD1222 COVID-19 vaccine. Each CDR3 is given with its conserved first and last residue.

v_call: TRBV6-5; cdr3_aa: CASSYSGQGSYNEQFF
v_call: TRBV6-6; cdr3_aa: CASSYGLAGDNEQFF
v_call: TRBV10-3; cdr3_aa: CAISSGPRRGYTF
v_call: TRBV7-6; cdr3_aa: CASSLARGRMGTDTQYF
v_call: TRBV27; cdr3_aa: CASSMQGAGGYTF
v_call: TRBV28; cdr3_aa: CASSLSNPRTQYF
v_call: TRBV5-8; cdr3_aa: CAPRGQGAHGELFF
v_call: TRBV7-2; cdr3_aa: CASSLGAGSYGYTF
v_call: TRBV28; cdr3_aa: CASSLWRSDYGYTF
v_call: TRBV5-5; cdr3_aa: CASSLVEGYEQYF
v_call: TRBV19; cdr3_aa: CASSRDSPFQYF
v_call: TRBV19; cdr3_aa: CASSIPGRGEQYF
v_call: TRBV2; cdr3_aa: CASSSGRARDTQYF
v_call: TRBV9; cdr3_aa: CASSVTSSSTDTQYF
v_call: TRBV24-1; cdr3_aa: CATSAQGSYNEQFF
v_call: TRBV29-1; cdr3_aa: CSVVTGRKDTGELFF
v_call: TRBV11-1; cdr3_aa: CASSPTAGPNTEAFF
v_call: TRBV5-6; cdr3_aa: CASSQTDRTYGYTF
v_call: TRBV28; cdr3_aa: CASSFRGQWYGYTF
v_call: TRBV11-2; cdr3_aa: CASGLGVEQYF
v_call: TRBV28; cdr3_aa: CASSPDRAPYEQYF
v_call: TRBV28; cdr3_aa: CASLGNAEAFF
v_call: TRBV7-9; cdr3_aa: CASSLQGPGTEAFF
v_call: TRBV28; cdr3_aa: CASSLGGNYNEQFF
v_call: TRBV19; cdr3_aa: CASSSSGGGQYF
v_call: TRBV7-9; cdr3_aa: CASSRRVAYEQYF
v_call: TRBV7-3; cdr3_aa: CASSSPGQIFTGELFF
v_call: TRBV9; cdr3_aa: CASSADRGNEQFF
v_call: TRBV2; cdr3_aa: CASRGFSSPLHF
v_call: TRBV7-6; cdr3_aa: CASSIRLAGTDTQYF
v_call: TRBV5-4; cdr3_aa: CASSFGQVGELFF
v_call: TRBV18; cdr3_aa: CASSPPSGSVAYEQYF
v_call: TRBV5-8; cdr3_aa: CASSLGLGSGTGELFF
v_call: TRBV19; cdr3_aa: CASSPRTSGRIEQYF
v_call: TRBV5-1; cdr3_aa: CASSLASPGADTQYF
v_call: TRBV12-5; cdr3_aa: CASGLGGADTQYF
v_call: TRBV27; cdr3_aa: CASSLAGGKEQFF
v_call: TRBV6-5; cdr3_aa: CASSLGDNEQFF
v_call: TRBV18; cdr3_aa: CASSPALVNTEAFF
v_call: TRBV3-1/TRBV3-2; cdr3_aa: CASSQSLGAEPYYEQYF
v_call: TRBV7-2; cdr3_aa: CASEVRDNEQFF
v_call: TRBV7-2; cdr3_aa: CASSFQRDSFYEQYF
v_call: TRBV24-1; cdr3_aa: CATSGLLGTNNNEQFF
v_call: TRBV7-8; cdr3_aa: CASSLLATEAGETQYF
v_call: TRBV7-8; cdr3_aa: CASSSKGLDTDTQYF
v_call: TRBV27; cdr3_aa: CASSPRGPVTEAFF
v_call: TRBV7-8; cdr3_aa: CASSLESRTGTEAFF
v_call: TRBV10-3; cdr3_aa: CAISEMGTSGSYEQYF